This TCR beta chain came from a study of blood T cells in healthy people across ages. The individuals who served as donors were healthy Caucasians living in Russia, aged about 6 to 95. For every donor, a draw yielded around 10 milliliters of peripheral blood. Unmatched junction bases numbered 8, after V lost 8 bases and J lost 2 bases. Germline V gene data show CDR1 as SGHTA and CDR2 as FQGNSA. The length of the CDR3 is 15 residues. Together with a sample-barcoded 5' primer, a J-beta primer mix was included in a second PCR lasting roughly 6 to 12 cycles. A template-switch adaptor containing 12 random nucleotides labeled each cDNA molecule. TCRdb re-derived calls from the 5' RACE reads in MiXCR, one entry per CDR3 protein. The table lists under 750,000 distinct CDR3 sequences, roughly 48% of them singletons. This clonotype was seen only a few times.

The clonotype was recovered from an older man in good health. The rearrangement links TRBV7-2 to TRBJ2-3; 9 bases are shared with TRBD2. Input material: blood. CDR3 region: CASGQTSGYTDTQYF. The CDR3 bases are TGTGCCAGCGGCCAGACTAGCGGTTACACAGATACGCAGTATTTT.